This record concerns one T cell receptor (beta chain) sequence. What it binds is not known. This record belongs to a study of CXCR3-negative and CXCR3-positive naive CD8 T cells. Whole-study context: Total TRB output reached 130 million or so reads, about 1.5 +/- 0.3 million per library.

Through 5' RACE with UMI labels, the TRB cDNA libraries were prepared. TCRdb re-called the 5' RACE reads; every CDR3 protein appears as one record, without DNA. The record lists 20,000 to 25,000 distinct CDR3 sequences, of which the ten most abundant hold over 15%. Germline V gene data show CDR1 as SGHVS and CDR2 as FNYEAQ. The CDR3 has 15 amino acids. General study findings and limits: Unlike memory cells, which differed, naive CXCR3-negative and CXCR3-positive cells had similar TRBV-TRBJ usage. Much lower diversity was found in memory CD8+ cells, while both naive subsets had comparably high diversity.

The specimen sequenced was memory CD8+ T cells from blood. The rearrangement joins TRBV7-6 to TRBJ2-1; TCRdb picks TRBD1, but there is no DNA to check that call. The TCR was taken from a human donor in good health. Some clones in this sample may be carry-over from other donors' samples. The CDR3 spells CASSTGTGSYNEQFF. Variable domain in full (rest from reference TRBV7-6 and TRBJ2-1): GAGVSQSPRYKVTKRGQDVALRCDPISGHVSLYWYRQALGQGPEFLTYFNYEAQQDKSGLPNDRFSAERPEGSISTLTIQRTEQRDSAMYRCASSTGTGSYNEQFFGPGTRLTVL.